This T cell receptor (beta chain) was captured in a study of T cell responses to AZD1222 COVID-19 vaccine. Study results and limitations: Repertoire collection took place solely once the T cell response had peaked.

V gave up 3 bases and J gave up 1 base, with 18 bases separating them. The CDR3 is 18 residues long. Germline V CDR1 and CDR2: LNHDA, SQIVND (reference sequence). Details on this clone: The antigen remains undetermined.

The method was immunoSEQ multiplex PCR; TCRdb's version includes in-frame clones alone and lacks a portion of them. The table shows about 190,000 clones, with 92% occurring only once. The TCR originated in an adult in good health. The specimen was peripheral blood, collected on day 0 of AZD1222 vaccination. V is TRBV19 and J is TRBJ2-2; D assignment may be TRBD1 or TRBD2 (6 bases each). CDR3 protein: CASSMARGGTGNTGELFF. As DNA, the CDR3 is TGTGCCAGTAGTATGGCTAGAGGGGGGACTGGGAACACCGGGGAGCTGTTTTTT.